In this sample, the clone carrying this T cell receptor beta chain turned up a few times. Antigen unknown. This specimen belongs to a study of regulatory T cells in long-lasting Graves disease. General study points: Persistent disease exhibited a predilection for TRBV28, TRBJ1-2 and TRBJ2-5.

The CDR3 length is 15 residues. From germline, CDR1 is SGHDN and CDR2 FVKESK. Trimming took 1 base from V and 2 from J, leaving 12 bases between them. The authors built TCR beta libraries using iRepertoire HTBI primers and Arm-PCR of CDR3 regions. TCRdb reprocessed the multiplex PCR reads with MiXCR, giving one entry per CDR3 protein. The table includes around 400,000 distinct CDR3 sequences, 20% to 25% detected once. The time point is: persistent/refractory GD, antithyroid drugs over 5 years with positive TRAb. From RNA extracted from PBMCs, the TCR library was made. This rearrangement joins TRBV14 to TRBJ2-7; TRBD2 is a possible D gene (5 bases). The receptor was isolated from a woman aged 40 to 55 with Graves disease. Sequenced material: peripheral blood mononuclear cells (PBMCs), taken when the disease was refractory, from a patient treated with antithyroid drugs. CDR3 coding DNA: TGTGCCAGCAGCCAAGGGCGAGGGCAGACCTACGAGCAGTACTTC. As protein: CASSQGRGQTYEQYF. Combining the CDR3 with reference TRBV14 and TRBJ2-7 gives the whole variable domain EAGVTQFPSHSVIEKGQTVTLRCDPISGHDNLYWYRRVMGKEIKFLLHFVKESKQDESGMPNNRFLAERTGGTYSTLKVQPAELEDSGVYFCASSQGRGQTYEQYFGPGTRLTVT.